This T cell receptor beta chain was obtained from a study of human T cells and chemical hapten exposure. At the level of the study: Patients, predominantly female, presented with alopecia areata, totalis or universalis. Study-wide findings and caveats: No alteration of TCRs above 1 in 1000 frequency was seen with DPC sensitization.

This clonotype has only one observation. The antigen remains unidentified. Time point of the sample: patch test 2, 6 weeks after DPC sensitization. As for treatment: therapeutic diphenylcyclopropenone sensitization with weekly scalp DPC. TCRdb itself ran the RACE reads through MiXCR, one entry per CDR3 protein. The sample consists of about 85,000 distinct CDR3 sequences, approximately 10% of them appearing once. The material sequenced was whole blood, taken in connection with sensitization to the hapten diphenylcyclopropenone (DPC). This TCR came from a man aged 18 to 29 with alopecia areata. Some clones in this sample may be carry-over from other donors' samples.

The CDR3 region has the DNA TGTGCCAGCAGCTTGAGTCGCGGGGGGAACCACACAGATACGCAGTATTTT. It is translated as CASSLSRGGNHTDTQYF. The chain couples TRBV7-6 to TRBJ2-3, with 8 nucleotides matching TRBD2. Germline values: CDR1 SGHVS, CDR2 FNYEAQ. With 3 bases clipped from V and 2 bases from J, the junction kept 10 bases outside the gene matches. The CDR3 is 17 residues long.